This T cell receptor (beta chain) was identified in a study of blood T cell repertoires in COVID-19 (dated by TCRdb to 2020 to 2022). Regarding the research as a whole: Collaborator samples came from the United States, Italy and Spain and covered acute and convalescent phases of COVID-19. The repertoires were made available in a free public database intended to serve as a resource for research on the immune response to SARS-CoV-2. Samples came from the ongoing ImmuneRACE study (first 160 participants) plus 1,254 subjects from 6 global collaborators. Deeply sampled blood TCRbeta repertoires from subjects exposed to, actively infected with, or recovered from COVID-19 were included in the dataset. The material from the prospective study consisted of cDNA or gDNA derived from T cells, B-cell-depleted T cells, or PBMCs. Nearly every sample came with metadata listing a de-identified subject ID, COVID-19 status, age in years and sex. Where available, HLA class I and class II types were obtained from metadata supplied by the sample provider rather than from assay-based typing. Overall study results and their limits: The quantity of clinical and demographic metadata differed by source and by participant and was supplied without curation.

Whole blood was collected in K2EDTA tubes by collaborating institutions according to the institutions' own protocols. Collaborator samples were shipped for TCRbeta analysis as frozen whole blood, isolated PBMCs, or DNA extracted from either sample type. Reading the germline V gene gives CDR1 MNHEY and CDR2 SVGAGI. V trim: 6 bases; J trim: 5 bases; unmatched bases: 7. The CDR3 measures 14 amino acids from cysteine to phenylalanine. The CDR3 DNA has 42 bases and is translated from base 1. The immunoSEQ Assay, a bias-controlled multiplex PCR, was used to amplify TCRbeta CDR3 regions from genomic DNA. The study's own analysis went as follows. Within the assay, amplification of reference gene primers was used to estimate how many nucleated cells each sample contained. To quantify the absolute abundance of each unique TCRbeta CDR3 rearrangement, sequence reads were collapsed and filtered. Productive Simpson clonality was computed per sample as the square root of Simpson's diversity index over productive rearrangements. TCRdb took this table from immuneACCESS and kept in-frame rearrangements with V and J called. Such tables lack part of the clones; where checked against another copy, unresolved V genes explain under half of the gap, and the rest is unexplained. Clone size and the V and J calls come from that table; the DNA yielded D and trimming. In this sample the table shows about 48,000 clones, around nine tenths of which occur a single time. The ten largest clones add up to around 30% of the sample.

This clone was seen only a few times. Its antigen remains unidentified. Qualities for individual bases were not recorded, and no much larger clone is one base off. This clonotype was sampled from an elderly woman with acute or convalescent COVID-19. In this chain, TRBV6-5 is recombined with TRBJ1-2, with TRBD1 identical over 9 junction bases. Sequencing was performed on peripheral blood. The CDR3: CASSRTGESYGYTF. The DNA sequence is TGTGCCAGCAGCAGGACAGGGGAATCTTATGGCTACACCTTC.